This is a list of T cell receptor beta chains from one sample in a study of T-cell memory formation after mild COVID-19. One entry per CDR3 protein, called by TCRdb with MiXCR from the 5' RACE reads. Among about 560,000 distinct CDR3 sequences listed, roughly 21% were seen once. Material for sequencing was PBMCs or a T cell subset sorted from them (not recorded which). Receptors were obtained from an adult woman who had mild COVID-19 (a few samples of this study predate the infection). Cell type and time point are not known. Both conserved end residues are part of each CDR3. The D gene is left open where the match is weak. Clone size is stated in some rows and not others, as once, few, many or a class when expanded.

clone_size: .; j_call: TRBJ2-5; v_call: TRBV24-1; d_call: TRBD2; cdr3_aa: CATSVAASGEETQYF; cdr3_nt: TGTGCCACCAGTGTAGCGGCTAGCGGGGAAGAGACCCAGTACTTC
clone_size: few; j_call: TRBJ2-2; v_call: TRBV12-3/TRBV12-4; d_call: .; cdr3_aa: CASSPGLITGELFF; cdr3_nt: TGTGCCAGCAGTCCAGGGTTGATCACCGGGGAGCTGTTTTTT
clone_size: many; j_call: TRBJ2-1; v_call: TRBV7-3; d_call: TRBD2; cdr3_aa: CASSSGLASYNEQFF; cdr3_nt: TGTGCCAGCAGCTCGGGACTAGCGTCCTACAATGAGCAGTTCTTC
clone_size: .; j_call: TRBJ1-5; v_call: TRBV2; d_call: TRBD1; cdr3_aa: CASSAGGQVNQPQHF; cdr3_nt: TGTGCCAGCAGTGCAGGGGGACAAGTCAATCAGCCCCAGCATTTT
clone_size: .; j_call: TRBJ1-3; v_call: TRBV12-3/TRBV12-4; d_call: .; cdr3_aa: CASSLEGPRPGNTIYF; cdr3_nt: TGTGCCAGCAGTTTAGAGGGCCCCAGGCCTGGAAACACCATATATTTT
clone_size: .; j_call: TRBJ2-7; v_call: TRBV6-1; d_call: .; cdr3_aa: CASSEALGGYEQYF; cdr3_nt: TGTGCCAGCAGTGAAGCTCTCGGAGGCTACGAGCAGTACTTC
clone_size: few; j_call: TRBJ2-1; v_call: TRBV12-3/TRBV12-4; d_call: TRBD2; cdr3_aa: CASRPPGLARNEQFF; cdr3_nt: TGTGCCAGCAGACCCCCGGGACTAGCACGAAATGAGCAGTTCTTC
clone_size: .; j_call: TRBJ1-1; v_call: TRBV24-1; d_call: .; cdr3_aa: CATRGTNREAFF; cdr3_nt: TGTGCCACCAGGGGGACCAACCGTGAAGCTTTCTTT
clone_size: few; j_call: TRBJ2-7; v_call: TRBV27; d_call: .; cdr3_aa: CASSSLIRFPTYEQYF; cdr3_nt: TGTGCCAGCAGTTCCCTTATACGGTTCCCGACCTACGAGCAGTACTTC
clone_size: many; j_call: TRBJ1-2; v_call: TRBV5-6; d_call: .; cdr3_aa: CASSHPRGGPFGYTF; cdr3_nt: TGTGCCAGCAGCCACCCCCGAGGGGGGCCCTTTGGCTACACCTTC
clone_size: few; j_call: TRBJ2-1; v_call: TRBV20-1; d_call: TRBD2; cdr3_aa: CSAGTSGRNQFF; cdr3_nt: TGCAGTGCTGGGACTAGCGGGAGGAATCAGTTCTTC
clone_size: few; j_call: TRBJ1-5; v_call: TRBV12-3/TRBV12-4; d_call: TRBD1; cdr3_aa: CASSLGQGRSNQPQHF; cdr3_nt: TGTGCCAGCAGTTTAGGACAGGGTCGAAGCAATCAGCCCCAGCATTTT
clone_size: .; j_call: TRBJ2-1; v_call: TRBV14; d_call: TRBD1; cdr3_aa: CASSVYRGAYNEQFF; cdr3_nt: TGTGCCAGCAGCGTCTACAGGGGGGCCTACAATGAGCAGTTCTTC
clone_size: .; j_call: TRBJ1-1; v_call: TRBV6-2/TRBV6-3; d_call: .; cdr3_aa: CASITLQRGASEAFF; cdr3_nt: TGTGCCAGCATCACCTTGCAACGGGGGGCGAGTGAAGCTTTCTTT
clone_size: .; j_call: TRBJ2-2; v_call: TRBV20-1; d_call: TRBD1; cdr3_aa: CSARSQGYGELFF; cdr3_nt: TGCAGTGCTAGATCACAGGGGTACGGGGAGCTGTTTTTT
clone_size: .; j_call: TRBJ1-2; v_call: TRBV7-2; d_call: .; cdr3_aa: CASSLRQGSWYGYTF; cdr3_nt: TGTGCCAGCAGCTTGAGGCAGGGGAGTTGGTATGGCTACACCTTC
clone_size: few; j_call: TRBJ1-1; v_call: TRBV12-3/TRBV12-4; d_call: .; cdr3_aa: CASSYDRRPNTEAFF; cdr3_nt: TGTGCCAGCAGTTACGACAGGAGACCGAACACTGAAGCTTTCTTT
clone_size: few; j_call: TRBJ2-1; v_call: TRBV6-5; d_call: .; cdr3_aa: CASSFSRVYGDEQFF; cdr3_nt: TGTGCCAGCAGTTTTTCCCGAGTTTATGGCGATGAGCAGTTCTTC
clone_size: few; j_call: TRBJ2-7; v_call: TRBV5-1; d_call: .; cdr3_aa: CASSSAGLSAEQYF; cdr3_nt: TGCGCCAGCAGCTCCGCCGGCCTCTCTGCCGAGCAGTACTTC
clone_size: many; j_call: TRBJ2-3; v_call: TRBV5-1; d_call: .; cdr3_aa: CASSLEADTQYF; cdr3_nt: TGTGCCAGCAGCTTAGAAGCAGATACGCAGTATTTT
clone_size: once; j_call: TRBJ1-3; v_call: TRBV10-3; d_call: .; cdr3_aa: CAAGSGNTIYF; cdr3_nt: TGTGCCGCCGGCTCTGGAAACACCATATATTTT
clone_size: .; j_call: TRBJ2-3; v_call: TRBV20-1; d_call: .; cdr3_aa: CSASSRGLMDGADTQYF; cdr3_nt: TGCAGTGCTAGTTCGCGGGGGCTCATGGATGGTGCAGATACGCAGTATTTT
clone_size: .; j_call: TRBJ2-2; v_call: TRBV12-3/TRBV12-4; d_call: TRBD1; cdr3_aa: CASSSGGTNTGELFF; cdr3_nt: TGTGCCAGCAGTTCAGGGGGTACGAACACCGGGGAGCTGTTTTTT
clone_size: few; j_call: TRBJ1-2; v_call: TRBV6-6; d_call: .; cdr3_aa: CASRLQLPSGYTF; cdr3_nt: TGTGCCAGCAGACTACAGCTTCCAAGTGGCTACACCTTC
clone_size: few; j_call: TRBJ2-3; v_call: TRBV7-9; d_call: .; cdr3_aa: CASSLGLFPGTQYF; cdr3_nt: TGTGCCAGCAGCTTAGGGCTGTTCCCGGGTACGCAGTATTTT
clone_size: few; j_call: TRBJ2-3; v_call: TRBV7-6; d_call: TRBD2; cdr3_aa: CASSLGASGEGTDTQYF; cdr3_nt: TGTGCCAGCAGCTTAGGTGCTAGCGGGGAAGGCACAGATACGCAGTATTTT